Listed below are T cell receptor beta chains from one sample, sequenced in a study of blood T cell repertoires in COVID-19. Measured with immunoSEQ multiplex PCR; TCRdb has only the in-frame clones, and not every one. Of 110,000 to 150,000 clones listed, around 86% are singletons. The sequencing input was PBMCs or T cells enriched from blood (not recorded which). These receptors came from a man aged 50 to 60 who had recovered from COVID-19. Each CDR3 is given with its conserved first and last residue. The order of the fields is V gene, clone size, J gene, D gene, CDR3 DNA, CDR3 protein. A D gene is named only where the DNA matches it firmly. Expanded clones are given a class, and other clones once, few, many or no size at all.

TRBV12-5,NA,TRBJ2-1,TRBD2,TGTGCTAGTGGCCGGGGTTCGGGGGGAGACAATGAGCAGTTCTTC,CASGRGSGGDNEQFF
TRBV10-3,NA,TRBJ1-2,NA,TGTGCCATCAGTGGTAGCAGGGACTATGGCTACACCTTC,CAISGSRDYGYTF
TRBV10-3,NA,TRBJ2-1,NA,TGTGCCATCAGTTACAGCGTCGGGGTCGGACATGAGCAGTTCTTC,CAISYSVGVGHEQFF
TRBV7-2,NA,TRBJ2-1,TRBD2,TGTGCCAGCAGCTCATCTAGCGGGAGGATCAATGAGCAGTTCTTC,CASSSSSGRINEQFF
TRBV7-9,NA,TRBJ1-6,NA,TGTGCCAGCAGCTCAACAAAGAACTCCTATAATTCACCCCTCCACTTT,CASSSTKNSYNSPLHF
TRBV27,NA,TRBJ2-5,TRBD1,TGTGCCAGGAGAGACAGGGATGGGCAAGAGACCCAGTACTTC,CARRDRDGQETQYF
TRBV18,NA,TRBJ2-5,NA,TGTGCCAGCTCACCACAACTAGCAGAGACCCAGTACTTC,CASSPQLAETQYF
TRBV2,NA,TRBJ1-2,TRBD1,TGTGCCAGTGAGACGGGACAGGGGGCGTTTGGCTATGGCTACACCTTC,CASETGQGAFGYGYTF
TRBV5-1,few,TRBJ2-1,NA,TGCGCCAGCAGCTTCAGACAAAGCGAGCAGTTCTTC,CASSFRQSEQFF
TRBV24-1,NA,TRBJ1-4,TRBD1,TGTGCCACCAGTGACAACAGGGGCGCTGGTGAAAAACTGTTTTTT,CATSDNRGAGEKLFF
TRBV7-2,NA,TRBJ1-2,NA,TGTGCCAGCAGCTTCCGGACTTTTAACTATGGCTACACCTTC,CASSFRTFNYGYTF
TRBV19,few,TRBJ2-3,TRBD2,TGTGCCAGCAGTGGGGGACTAGCGGTACAAGATACGCAGTATTTT,CASSGGLAVQDTQYF
TRBV5-5,few,TRBJ1-6,NA,TGTGCCAGCAGCTTCCTCGATAATTCACCCCTCCACTTT,CASSFLDNSPLHF
TRBV4-1,NA,TRBJ1-3,TRBD1,TGCGCCAGCAGCCACCCAAGGACAGGGCTGGGGTCTGGAAACACCATATATTTT,CASSHPRTGLGSGNTIYF
TRBV28,NA,TRBJ2-1,TRBD2,TGTGCCAGCAGTTTAGCGGGGGGGTACAATGAGCAGTTCTTC,CASSLAGGYNEQFF
TRBV18,NA,TRBJ2-3,NA,TGTGCCAGCTCACCCACGGGACTGTCTAGCACAGATACGCAGTATTTT,CASSPTGLSSTDTQYF
TRBV6-2/TRBV6-3,NA,TRBJ2-3,TRBD2,TGTGCCAGCAGTTTTACCCCTCGGACTAGCGGGGGGGCCCGCACAGATACGCAGTATTTT,CASSFTPRTSGGARTDTQYF
TRBV18,NA,TRBJ2-7,NA,TGTGCCAGCTCACCACCAGCCGCCGGGACATCATACGAGCAGTACTTC,CASSPPAAGTSYEQYF
TRBV20-1,NA,TRBJ1-1,NA,TGCAGTGCTAGTAGAGGTTCAGGGGCGAACACTGAAGCTTTCTTT,CSASRGSGANTEAFF
TRBV19,NA,TRBJ2-1,NA,TGTGCCAGTAGTACCTCGGGGGATATAAATGAGCAGTTCTTC,CASSTSGDINEQFF
TRBV4-2,NA,TRBJ2-2,TRBD2,TGTGCCAGCAGCCAAGGGGCTAGCGGGTACACCGGGGAGCTGTTTTTT,CASSQGASGYTGELFF
TRBV5-4,NA,TRBJ2-1,TRBD2,TGTGCCAGCAGCTTGGGTCCCACTAGCGCGAGCTCCTACAATGAGCAGTTCTTC,CASSLGPTSASSYNEQFF
TRBV28,NA,TRBJ1-2,TRBD1,TGTGCCAGCAGTTTATTCGACAGGGGGAAGGGCTACACCTTC,CASSLFDRGKGYTF
TRBV27,NA,TRBJ1-4,NA,TGTGCCAGCAGTTCCTGGGACACCATCCCGGAAAAACTGTTTTTT,CASSSWDTIPEKLFF
TRBV7-6,NA,TRBJ2-7,NA,TGTGCCAGCAGCTCTTCGTCGTCCTACGAGCAGTACTTC,CASSSSSSYEQYF
TRBV11-2,NA,TRBJ2-5,TRBD2,TGTGCCAGCAGCCCAGCCCGGGGGGGCCGTGAGACCCAGTACTTC,CASSPARGGRETQYF
TRBV28,NA,TRBJ2-5,TRBD1,TGTGCCAGCAGCCTGACAGGGTCCGTGACCCAGTACTTC,CASSLTGSVTQYF
TRBV4-1,NA,TRBJ2-1,NA,TGCGCCAGCAGCCAAGGTTATGGGGGGTACTACAATGAGCAGTTCTTC,CASSQGYGGYYNEQFF
TRBV7-3,NA,TRBJ1-2,NA,TGTGCCAGCAGCCCCGCAGGGGTCTATGGCTACACCTTC,CASSPAGVYGYTF
TRBV7-2,NA,TRBJ1-2,NA,TGTGCCAGCAGCTTAGTCCTAAGTCTAGGCTACACCTTC,CASSLVLSLGYTF
TRBV5-1,NA,TRBJ2-1,TRBD2,TGCGCCAGCAGGATGATAGCGGGCTACGTGTGGAATGAGCAGTTCTTC,CASRMIAGYVWNEQFF
TRBV7-8,NA,TRBJ2-3,NA,TGTGCCACCACGCTAAGGGGTCCAGATACGCAGTATTTT,CATTLRGPDTQYF
TRBV19,NA,TRBJ1-2,NA,TGTGCCAGTAGAGGTCCGGGACACGGATCCCGGGGTCATGGCTACACCTTC,CASRGPGHGSRGHGYTF
TRBV5-4,NA,TRBJ2-1,NA,TGTGCCAGCAGGGAGGGGGGGCCTAGCTCCTACAATGAGCAGTTCTTC,CASREGGPSSYNEQFF
TRBV28,NA,TRBJ1-1,NA,TGTGCCAGCAGTTTAAGGGGCTGGGGCACTGAAGCTTTCTTT,CASSLRGWGTEAFF
TRBV4-1,NA,TRBJ1-2,TRBD1,TGCGCCAGCAGCTTAGGACAGGGGATATTGGGCTACACCTTC,CASSLGQGILGYTF
TRBV11-2,NA,TRBJ1-2,TRBD1,TGTGCCAGCAGCTGGGACAGCTATGGCTACACCTTC,CASSWDSYGYTF
TRBV4-1,once,TRBJ1-2,TRBD1,TGCGCCAGCAGCCAACCGGGACAGGGGAGGAATAATGGCTACACCTTC,CASSQPGQGRNNGYTF
TRBV19,NA,TRBJ1-2,NA,TGTGCCAGTAGTATATGGGGCGCGCGGGGCTACACCTTC,CASSIWGARGYTF